These 22 T cell receptor beta chains came from one sample sequenced in a study of shared clonotypes between healthy human individuals. Profiled with immunoSEQ multiplex PCR; TCRdb holds only in-frame clones, not every one. The sample holds roughly 1,000,000 clones, 78% seen once. The specimen sequenced was memory CD4+ T cells from PBMCs. Subset specified: CD45RA-negative fraction. The receptors stem from a man between 18 and 35 years old in good health. Some clones in this sample may be carry-over from other donors' samples.

This clone was detected once. This sequence joins TRBV11-2 and TRBJ1-2; D gene uncertain. Trimming pared 3 bases from V and 6 bases from J, leaving 17 bases between. Germline assignment: CDR1 SGHAT and CDR2 FQNNGV. CDR3 length equals 15 residues. In DNA, the CDR3 is TGTGCCAGCAGCTTGGACGGATCCAGGTTACATGGCTACACCTTC. Translated, it gives CASSLDGSRLHGYTF.

This clone was detected many times. This rearrangement joins TRBV25-1 to TRBJ2-7; no clear D gene. The CDR3 contains 13 residues. The V and J ends lost 8 bases and 0 bases respectively, with 11 bases between them. CDR1 MGHDK and CDR2 SYGVNS come from the germline V gene. The CDR3 DNA reads TGTGCCAGCTCCAAAGGACCCTCCTACGAGCAGTACTTC. Amino acid sequence: CASSKGPSYEQYF.

The J gene is TRBJ1-4, the V gene TRBV5-6; unclear D gene. CDR3 length: 16 amino acids. Trimming took 4 bases from V and 6 from J, leaving 19 bases between them. Germline assignment: CDR1 SGHDT and CDR2 YYEEEE. CDR3 sequence (DNA): TGTGCCAGCAGCCCACCCGGACGGAAAGACTATGAAAAACTGTTTTTT. Protein: CASSPPGRKDYEKLFF.

The chain is built from TRBV27 and TRBJ2-7; 11 bases match TRBD1. Trimming cost V 7 bases and J 2 bases; bases outside gene matches: 10. This CDR3 is 16 amino acids long. Per germline, CDR1 MNHEY and CDR2 SMNVEV (reference sequence). The CDR3 spells CASIKTGTGGTYEQYF. CDR3 DNA sequence: TGTGCCAGCATAAAGACCGGGACAGGGGGGACCTACGAGCAGTACTTC.

The gene calls are TRBV2 and TRBJ2-1; D not resolved. From germline, CDR1 is SNHLY and CDR2 FYNNEI. The CDR3 spans 12 residues. Between the trimmed V and J ends, which lost 6 bases and 10 bases, there was a span of 13 bases. The CDR3 nucleotides read TGTGCCAGCAGAGACCTTCTACAGGAGCAGTTCTTC. It encodes CASRDLLQEQFF.

This clone was picked up a small number of times. The chain carries TRBV28 and TRBJ2-7; 9 bases fit TRBD2. This CDR3 spans 15 amino acids. The trim removed 3 bases at V and 2 bases at J, leaving 5 bases unmatched. In germline, CDR1 is MDHEN, CDR2 SYDVKM. CDR3 in amino acids: CASSFLAGRAYEQYF. CDR3 coding DNA: TGTGCCAGCAGTTTCCTAGCGGGGCGAGCCTACGAGCAGTACTTC.

The chain employs TRBV7-2 and TRBJ1-3; 7 bases line up with TRBD1. The V segment lost 1 base and the J segment 0 bases; nucleotides outside the gene matches: 3. Germline V gene data show CDR1 as SGHTA and CDR2 as FQGNSA. This CDR3 region has 16 residues. CDR3 region: CASSLGQGFSGNTIYF. The CDR3 DNA follows: TGTGCCAGCAGCTTAGGACAGGGATTCTCTGGAAACACCATATATTTT. Full variable domain (remainder filled in from reference TRBV7-2 and TRBJ1-3): GAGVSQSPSNKVTEKGKDVELRCDPISGHTALYWYRQSLGQGLEFLIYFQGNSAPDKSGLPSDRFSAERTGGSVSTLTIQRTQQEDSAVYLCASSLGQGFSGNTIYFGEGSWLTVV.

The rearrangement uses TRBV7-8 and TRBJ1-5; 9 bases align to TRBD1. V was clipped by 5 bases and J by 0 bases; unmatched bases: 11. This CDR3 is built from 18 residues. CDR1 is SGHVS and CDR2 is FQNEAQ in the germline V gene. The CDR3 DNA reads as TGTGCCAGCAGCCCCTCGGACAGGGGAGGTTATAGCAATCAGCCCCAGCATTTT. This gives the protein CASSPSDRGGYSNQPQHF.

A few counts support this clone. The same CDR3 can be traced to other DNA sequences in this sample. V and J are TRBV2 and TRBJ2-1; TRBD1 aligns across 7 bases. Trimming at V came to 4 bases and at J to 4 bases, leaving 1 base not matched to a gene. The CDR3 has 13 residues. CDR1 is SNHLY and CDR2 is FYNNEI in the germline V gene. CDR3 loop: CASSGDSYNEQFF. The CDR3 DNA follows: TGTGCCAGCAGTGGGGACAGTTACAATGAGCAGTTCTTC.

The chain recombines TRBV28 with TRBJ1-2; no clear D gene. The V end was cut by 6 bases, the J end by 4 bases, with 12 bases between. The CDR3 has 13 residues. Germline-derived CDR1 and CDR2 are MDHEN and SYDVKM. The CDR3 region has the DNA TGTGCCAGCAGATCAGGTTTCCTCTATGGCTACACCTTC. Translation gives CASRSGFLYGYTF.

The rearrangement joins TRBV7-9 to TRBJ1-4; tentative D call: TRBD1 (6 bases). Trimming removed 1 base from V and 7 bases from J, with 7 bases in between. Germline V gives CDR1 SEHNR, CDR2 FQNEAQ (reference sequence). This CDR3 is 13 amino acids long. This CDR3 is CASSLGGGEKLFF. CDR3 coding DNA: TGTGCCAGCAGCTTAGGAGGGGGTGAAAAACTGTTTTTT.

The V and J genes are TRBV15 and TRBJ2-7, with a tentative D call TRBD1 (6 bases). Trimming took 4 bases from V and 4 from J, leaving 17 bases between them. The CDR3 covers 15 residues. CDR1 and CDR2 from the germline V gene are LNHNV and YYDKDF (reference sequence). The CDR3 nucleotides are TGTGCCACCAGCATAACAGGGCCCCCTACATACGAGCAGTACTTC. Protein: CATSITGPPTYEQYF.

Regarding this clone: Other DNA sequences in the same sample also yield this CDR3. The chain is built from TRBV7-3 and TRBJ2-1; 8 bases line up with TRBD2. CDR3 length equals 15 residues. Per germline, CDR1 SGHTA and CDR2 FQGTGA. Trimming cost V 5 bases and J 2 bases; bases outside gene matches: 5. CDR3 residues: CASSLLAGAYNEQFF. DNA of the CDR3: TGTGCCAGCAGCCTTCTAGCGGGTGCCTACAATGAGCAGTTCTTC.

The J gene is TRBJ1-2, the V gene TRBV2, with 11 nucleotides matching TRBD1. Per germline, CDR1 SNHLY and CDR2 FYNNEI. The CDR3 is 16 residues long. The V and J ends lost 6 bases and 1 base, in that order; junction bases with no gene match: 7. CDR3 bases: TGTGCCAGCAGCTACGGGACAGGGGGTAGTAACTATGGCTACACCTTC. It is translated as CASSYGTGGSNYGYTF.

The chain has TRBV27 and TRBJ2-4; TRBD2 matches at 9 bases. The junction had 10 bases not matched to a gene; V was cut back by 5 bases and J by 8 bases. The CDR3 spans 15 residues. Per germline, CDR1 MNHEY and CDR2 SMNVEV (reference sequence). The CDR3: CASSPFYSGSYIQYF. CDR3 nucleotides: TGTGCCAGCAGTCCCTTTTATAGCGGGAGTTACATTCAGTACTTC.

This rearrangement joins TRBV6-5 to TRBJ1-5; 8 nucleotides align to TRBD1. J was trimmed by 6 bases and V by 2 bases; bases with no gene match: 6. The CDR3 covers 15 residues. The germline V gene has CDR1 MNHEY and CDR2 SVGAGI. The DNA of the CDR3 is TGTGCCAGCAGTTACCGGACAGGGAGAGGTCAGCCCCAGCATTTT. Translating gives CASSYRTGRGQPQHF.

The chain recombines TRBV28 with TRBJ2-1, with TRBD2 matching over 7 bases. CDR3 size: 16 residues. Looked up from germline, CDR1 is MDHEN and CDR2 is SYDVKM. V shed 5 bases, J shed 8 bases, and the junction held 15 bases outside the gene matches. CDR3 in amino acids: CASSGGSGGSIHEQFF. The CDR3, as DNA: TGTGCCAGCAGTGGCGGGTCTGGCGGGAGCATCCATGAGCAGTTCTTC. The full variable domain, in which reference TRBV28 and TRBJ2-1 provide the parts outside the CDR3, is DVKVTQSSRYLVKRTGEKVFLECVQDMDHENMFWYRQDPGLGLRLIYFSYDVKMKEKGDIPEGYSVSREKKERFSLILESASTNQTSMYLCASSGGSGGSIHEQFFGPGTRLTVL.

Only a few counts were recorded for this clone. The chain recombines TRBV5-1 with TRBJ1-4, with D possibly being TRBD1 (6 bases). Trimming left V 4 bases short and J 7 bases short, with 17 bases between. Germline V gene lookup returns CDR1 SGHRS and CDR2 YFSETQ. This CDR3 spans 15 amino acids. The CDR3, as DNA: TGCGCCAGCAGCCCGGGGGCAGCCGATACTGAAAAACTGTTTTTT. This gives the protein CASSPGAADTEKLFF. The whole variable domain, filled in from reference TRBV5-1 and TRBJ1-4, reads KAGVTQTPRYLIKTRGQQVTLSCSPISGHRSVSWYQQTPGQGLQFLFEYFSETQRNKGNFPGRFSGRQFSNSRSEMNVSTLELGDSALYLCASSPGAADTEKLFFGSGTQLSVL.

This clone was seen just once. This chain uses TRBV6-1 with TRBJ2-4; TRBD2 matches 8 bases. Germline V gene sequence: CDR1 MNHNS, CDR2 SASEGT. Trimming at V came to 10 bases and at J to 7 bases, leaving 6 bases not matched to a gene. There are 12 residues in the CDR3. CDR3 DNA sequence: TGTGCCACCCGGTCTAGCGGGAACATTCAGTACTTC. It specifies CATRSSGNIQYF.

In DNA, the CDR3 is TGTGCCAGCAGCGTAGGGGGAGGGACTCGGGGTGGCTACACCTTC. Translated: CASSVGGGTRGGYTF. The chain carries TRBV9 and TRBJ1-2; a possible D gene is TRBD1 (5 bases). Germline lookup yields CDR1 SGDLS and CDR2 YYNGEE. V lost 0 bases to trimming and J lost 7 bases, with 16 bases between them. The CDR3 runs to 15 residues. The whole variable domain, remainder taken from reference TRBV9 and TRBJ1-2, is DSGVTQTPKHLITATGQRVTLRCSPRSGDLSVYWYQQSLDQGLQFLIQYYNGEERAKGNILERFSAQQFPDLHSELNLSSLELGDSALYFCASSVGGGTRGGYTFGSGTRLTVV.

The chain carries TRBV10-3 and TRBJ2-1, with a weak D call TRBD1 (5 bases). CDR1 is ENHRY, CDR2 SYGVKD, per germline. V shed 6 bases and J shed 10 bases, with 10 bases lying between them. This CDR3 has 11 amino acids. The chain's CDR3 is CAIRVTEEQFF. The DNA for the CDR3 is TGTGCCATCAGAGTGACAGAAGAGCAGTTCTTC.

The J gene is TRBJ1-5, the V gene TRBV6-6, with D perhaps matching TRBD1 (5 bases). The CDR3 contains 13 residues. Germline V lookup: CDR1 MNHNY, CDR2 SVGAGI (reference sequence). Trimming cost V 8 bases and J 2 bases, with 10 bases left between them. DNA of the CDR3: TGTGCCAGCGGGGCAGCGGGCAATCAGCCCCAGCATTTT. Its translation is CASGAAGNQPQHF.